Detailed here is one T cell receptor (beta chain). Its antigen remains unknown. These data belong to a study of circulating and synovial CD4+ cells in juvenile arthritis. Samples derive from patients with active juvenile idiopathic arthritis. Clones were sequenced by immunoSEQ multiplex PCR, and TCRdb holds only the in-frame ones, with some missing. The data show 30,000 to 40,000 clones, over 90% seen once. Points from the study as a whole: Circulating pathogenic-like lymphocytes shared a substantially higher fraction of CDR3 sequences with synovium than bulk blood. Deeper sequencing increased measured overlap with synovial clonotypes.

V dropped 3 bases and J dropped 7 bases, with 22 bases sitting between them. The CDR3 runs to 16 residues. From germline, CDR1 is MGHRA and CDR2 YSYEKL. Sequencing was done on a sample of CD4+ T cells from blood. The rearrangement joins TRBV4-1 to TRBJ2-7; perhaps TRBD1 as D (6 bases). The clonotype was recovered from a human donor with juvenile idiopathic arthritis. CDR3 residues: CASSQLPRTGSNEQYF. The CDR3 coding sequence is TGCGCCAGCAGCCAGCTCCCCCGTACAGGGTCCAATGAGCAGTACTTC.